This T cell receptor (beta chain) is drawn from a study of T cells in Graves' hyperthyroidism and ophthalmopathy. A NOSPECS grade of at least 4, a Clinical Activity Score of at least 3 and duration under 3 months were recorded in ophthalmopathy patients. Each diagnosis drew on symptoms, thyroxine, TRAb, thyroid ultrasound and orbital computed tomography findings. This CDR3 is 13 amino acids long. The germline V gene encodes CDR1 SGHVS and CDR2 FNYEAQ. Notes on this clonotype: Its antigen remains unidentified. A much bigger clone sits one base away, suggesting this may be a read error.

Amplification yielded TCR beta CDR3 regions, with RNA transcripts as the source. The HTBI set primed first-round TCR CDR3 RT-PCR. TCRdb analysed the multiplex PCR reads with MiXCR anew, one entry per CDR3 protein. The data contain 220,000 or so distinct CDR3 sequences, around 15% of them singletons. Findings and limits, study-wide: The model predicted ophthalmopathy a median around six months before onset.

The clonotype originates from a woman aged 18-29 years with Graves' ophthalmopathy. Source material: blood. J is TRBJ1-6 and V is TRBV7-6; no firm D call. CDR3 amino acids: CASSQQNNSPLLF. The CDR3 DNA reads TGTGCCAGCAGCCAGCAGAATAATTCACCCCTCCTCTTT.